The 28 T cell receptor beta chains below all came from one sample that was sequenced in a study of Graves' ophthalmopathy and Graves' hyperthyroidism. RNA transcripts provided the template for amplifying TCR beta CDR3 regions. The authors performed first-round RT-PCR with HTBI primers and then a second-round multiplex PCR. TCRdb redid the calling of the multiplex PCR reads with MiXCR, one entry per CDR3 protein. The sample yields around 670,000 distinct CDR3 sequences, 40% seen once. The sequenced sample was peripheral blood. Receptors were obtained from an adult man with Graves' ophthalmopathy.

This chain joins TRBV25-1 and TRBJ1-5; D unresolved. V was pared by 5 bases and J by 2 bases, with 16 bases between. Per the germline V gene, CDR1 is MGHDK and CDR2 is SYGVNS. The CDR3 consists of 16 residues. The chain's CDR3 is CASSPLGLGGNQPQHF. The CDR3 DNA sequence: TGTGCCAGCAGTCCACTTGGGCTGGGTGGCAATCAGCCCCAGCATTTT.

There are a few counts of this clonotype. The CDR3 here is CAISESRALSISGNTIYF. CDR3 in DNA: TGTGCCATCAGTGAGTCGAGAGCCCTATCGATCTCTGGAAACACCATATATTTT. The rearrangement joins TRBV10-3 to TRBJ1-3, with D unclear. The germline V gene encodes CDR1 ENHRY and CDR2 SYGVKD. Trimming took off 0 bases at V and 0 bases at J, with 15 bases between the two ends. CDR3 size: 18 residues.

This clonotype has more than one count but fewer than ten. The chain combines TRBV9 with TRBJ1-6, with D maybe TRBD1 (5 bases). The germline CDR1 and CDR2 sequences are SGDLS and YYNGEE. V dropped 4 bases and J dropped 10 bases, with 18 bases sitting between them. The CDR3 has 15 residues. This chain's CDR3 is CASSPGGGAESPLHF. The CDR3 DNA follows: TGTGCCAGCAGCCCAGGTGGGGGAGCCGAATCACCCCTCCACTTT.

This clonotype has ten or more counts. The chain employs TRBV7-6 and TRBJ1-1; TRBD1 might be the D (6 bases). The germline V and J ends were trimmed by 3 bases and 6 bases, with 11 bases remaining between them. There are 13 residues in the CDR3. The germline V gene has CDR1 SGHVS and CDR2 FNYEAQ. The CDR3 DNA sequence: TGTGCCAGCAGCTTTGGGACAACGGCTGAAGCTTTCTTT. It codes for CASSFGTTAEAFF. The full variable domain, its missing parts supplied by reference TRBV7-6 and TRBJ1-1, is GAGVSQSPRYKVTKRGQDVALRCDPISGHVSLYWYRQALGQGPEFLTYFNYEAQQDKSGLPNDRFSAERPEGSISTLTIQRTEQRDSAMYRCASSFGTTAEAFFGQGTRLTVV.

V usage is TRBV4-2 and J usage is TRBJ1-2; the D is unclear. Trimming pared 11 bases from V and 4 bases from J, leaving 17 bases between. The CDR3 extends over 13 amino acids. Germline V lookup: CDR1 LGHNA, CDR2 YNFKEQ. CDR3 sequence: CAWSDGVGYGYTF. The DNA for the CDR3 is TGTGCCTGGAGTGACGGGGTGGGCTATGGCTACACCTTC.

The chain has TRBV29-1 and TRBJ2-5, with 12 bases that match TRBD2. This CDR3 region has 14 residues. The V gene end was trimmed by 7 bases and the J gene end by 5 bases; junction bases not matched to a gene: 8. Germline V CDR1 and CDR2: SQVTM, ANQGSEA. The CDR3 sequence is CSAWTSGVRETQYF. The CDR3 DNA reads TGCAGCGCGTGGACTAGCGGGGTAAGGGAGACCCAGTACTTC.

Note on this clonotype: A much larger clone differs from this one at a single base, so this may be a read error. V usage is TRBV12-3 or TRBV12-4 and J usage is TRBJ2-7; no definite D call. The CDR3 length is 15 residues. Here the CDR3 reads CASSFRLIESYKQYF. In DNA, the CDR3 is TGTGCCAGCAGTTTTCGATTGATAGAATCCTACAAGCAGTACTTC.

The genes are TRBV7-2 and TRBJ1-4; D ambiguous. The V end was cut by 2 bases, the J end by 6 bases, with 10 bases between. CDR3 length: 14 amino acids. CDR1 SGHTA and CDR2 FQGNSA come from the germline V gene. The DNA of the CDR3 is TGTGCCAGCAGCTTATTCAGGAACTATGAAAAACTGTTTTTT. Its protein is CASSLFRNYEKLFF.

This sequence joins TRBV19 and TRBJ1-5, with a tentative D call TRBD1 (6 bases). The CDR3 sequence is 16 residues long. Germline V lookup: CDR1 LNHDA, CDR2 SQIVND (reference sequence). Trimming removed 3 bases at V and 9 bases at J, with 21 bases between. CDR3 residues: CASSIATGSAYRPQHF. The CDR3 nucleotides read TGTGCCAGTAGTATCGCCACAGGGAGCGCATATAGGCCCCAGCATTTT.

V gene TRBV10-3 combines with J gene TRBJ2-2; D gene unclear. The ends were cut back, 10 bases at V and 0 bases at J, with 12 bases in the middle. Germline CDR1 reads ENHRY; CDR2 reads SYGVKD. This CDR3 contains 14 residues. The CDR3 reads CATRRSANTGELFF. As DNA, the CDR3 is TGTGCCACCCGAAGATCGGCGAACACCGGGGAGCTGTTTTTT.

This chain uses TRBV2 with TRBJ1-2, with 9 bases identical to TRBD1. This CDR3 has 16 residues. The germline gives CDR1 SNHLY, CDR2 FYNNEI. Trimming took 3 bases from V and 8 from J; bases not matched to a gene: 13. The CDR3 loop reads CASSELHAGQGKGYTF. The CDR3 region has the DNA TGTGCCAGCAGTGAGCTCCACGCTGGACAGGGGAAAGGCTACACCTTC.

The rearrangement joins TRBV20-1 to TRBJ1-5, with no clear D. The CDR3 contains 10 residues. The germline V gene has CDR1 DFQATT and CDR2 SNEGSKA (reference sequence). V was trimmed by 1 base and J by 11 bases, leaving 6 bases between them. The CDR3 DNA reads as TGCAGTGCTAGAGGGGCGACCCAGCATTTT. Encoded protein: CSARGATQHF.

This clonotype was recorded at least ten times. The V and J genes are TRBV2 and TRBJ1-1, with no clear D. CDR3 size: 13 residues. Trimming stripped 2 bases from V and 0 bases from J, with 4 bases between. CDR1 is SNHLY, CDR2 FYNNEI, per germline. The CDR3: CASSENMNTEAFF. The CDR3 region has the DNA TGTGCCAGCAGTGAAAACATGAACACTGAAGCTTTCTTT.

This clonotype was counted many times. J is TRBJ1-1 and V is TRBV29-1; D ambiguous. Germline V gives CDR1 SQVTM, CDR2 ANQGSEA. The V gene lost 6 bases and the J gene lost 4 bases, with 15 bases spanning the gap. The CDR3 covers 13 residues. For the CDR3, the DNA is TGCAGCGTGGCTGAGTCCCCCGGCACTGAAGCTTTCTTT. As protein: CSVAESPGTEAFF.

The gene calls are TRBV11-1 and TRBJ1-2, with TRBD1 matching over 10 bases. V gave up 6 bases and J gave up 4 bases; unmatched junction bases: 8. The CDR3 loop spans 15 amino acids. Per germline, CDR1 SGHAT and CDR2 FQDESV (reference sequence). The CDR3 nucleotides are TGTGCCAGCAGACACCGGGACAGGGGACCCTATGGCTACACCTTC. This encodes CASRHRDRGPYGYTF.

Notes on this clonotype: Sequence at one end of the junction differs from germline and may be a read error. This chain joins TRBV7-6 and TRBJ2-5; 10 bases line up with TRBD1. The CDR3 extends over 14 amino acids. The germline CDR1 and CDR2 sequences are SGHVS and FNYEAQ. CDR3 DNA sequence: TGTGCCAACAGCTCGGGGACAGGGGAAGAGACCCAGTACTTC. It specifies CANSSGTGEETQYF.

This clonotype was found a few times. The chain joins TRBV20-1 to TRBJ2-7, with TRBD1 matching 7 bases. This CDR3 is built from 14 residues. Germline-derived CDR1 and CDR2 are DFQATT and SNEGSKA (reference sequence). V dropped 5 bases and J dropped 3; count of bases not matched to a gene: 10. CDR3 residues: CSASDRAKYYEQYF. The DNA of the CDR3 is TGCAGTGCTTCAGACAGGGCCAAATACTACGAGCAGTACTTC.

The V and J genes are TRBV20-1 and TRBJ2-7; 9 bases map to TRBD2. This CDR3 comprises 16 residues. The germline V gene encodes CDR1 DFQATT and CDR2 SNEGSKA (reference sequence). The ends lost 3 bases at V and 2 bases at J; junction bases unmatched: 11. This CDR3 is CSASPLAGGGAYEQYF. CDR3 bases: TGCAGTGCTAGTCCCCTTGCGGGAGGGGGGGCCTACGAGCAGTACTTC.

This sequence joins TRBV2 and TRBJ1-1, with D possibly TRBD1 on 5 matching bases. The CDR3 runs 16 residues. V shed 6 bases and J shed 1 base, with 18 bases lying between them. The germline gives CDR1 SNHLY, CDR2 FYNNEI. This CDR3 is CASRPLSGHRNTEAFF. CDR3 DNA: TGTGCCAGCAGGCCCTTGTCAGGACACCGGAACACTGAAGCTTTCTTT.

The chain combines TRBV7-3 with TRBJ2-3, with 7 nucleotides matching TRBD2. Germline CDR1 and CDR2: SGHTA and FQGTGA. J lost 4 bases, V lost 5 bases, and 6 bases had no gene match. This CDR3 comprises 14 residues. Written as DNA, the CDR3 is TGTGCCAGCAGCGTAGTCGGGGGGTCAGATACGCAGTATTTT. Translating it yields CASSVVGGSDTQYF.

The chain is built from TRBV5-1 and TRBJ2-1, with D maybe TRBD2 (5 bases). With 1 base removed from V and 5 bases from J, the gap between germline ends came to 7 bases. Per germline, CDR1 SGHRS and CDR2 YFSETQ. The CDR3 has 13 amino acids. In DNA, the CDR3 is TGCGCCAGCAGCTTGTTACTAGACAATGAGCAGTTCTTC. Translating it yields CASSLLLDNEQFF.

The CDR3 loop is CAWTPGRQQETQYF. CDR3 DNA: TGTGCCTGGACCCCAGGACGGCAACAAGAGACCCAGTACTTC. The chain links TRBV25-1 to TRBJ2-5; no definite D call. Germline values: CDR1 MGHDK, CDR2 SYGVNS. This CDR3 is 14 amino acids long. V gave up 11 bases and J gave up 2 bases, with 18 bases separating them.

This clonotype was recorded a few times. The rearrangement uses TRBV7-2 and TRBJ1-1; possibly TRBD1 for D (6 bases). The CDR3 consists of 15 residues. Germline CDR1 is SGHTA and CDR2 is FQGNSA. Trimming took 2 bases from V and 3 from J, leaving 13 bases between them. Written as DNA, the CDR3 is TGTGCCAGCAGCTTATGGGGGCCCCAGGACACTGAAGCTTTCTTT. This translates into CASSLWGPQDTEAFF.

On this clonotype itself: Sequence at one end of the junction differs from germline and may be a read error. This sequence joins TRBV10-2 and TRBJ2-4; D remains unclear. This CDR3 spans 16 amino acids. Looked up from germline, CDR1 is WSHSY and CDR2 is SAAADI. The CDR3 region is CASSELSILAKNIQYF. In DNA, the CDR3 is TGCGCCAGCAGCGAGTTGAGTATTTTAGCCAAAAACATTCAGTACTTC.

At least ten counts were recorded for this clonotype. The rearrangement links TRBV12-3 or TRBV12-4 to TRBJ1-4, with 9 bases matching TRBD1. V dropped 6 bases and J dropped 4; count of bases not matched to a gene: 3. CDR3 length equals 14 residues. The CDR3 loop reads CASRQDRGNEKLFF. CDR3 DNA sequence: TGTGCCAGCAGGCAGGACAGGGGTAATGAAAAACTGTTTTTT.

The sample holds many counts of this clonotype. This chain uses TRBV29-1 with TRBJ2-3; 7 bases line up with TRBD1. This CDR3 spans 15 amino acids. In germline, CDR1 is SQVTM, CDR2 ANQGSEA. V was pared by 7 bases and J by 1 base, with 11 bases of the junction left unmatched. CDR3 region: CSAGRTGVGTDTQYF. CDR3 nucleotides: TGCAGCGCTGGGAGAACAGGGGTTGGCACAGATACGCAGTATTTT.

The CDR3 DNA reads TGTGCCACCAGCAGACTGAAGGGGGCTATTGGAGAGACCCAGTACTTC. This gives the protein CATSRLKGAIGETQYF. The chain employs TRBV15 and TRBJ2-5; TRBD1 aligns across 7 bases. V trimming: 2 bases; J trimming: 4 bases; junction bases outside the gene matches: 10. The CDR3 sequence is 16 residues long. CDR1 is LNHNV and CDR2 is YYDKDF in the germline V gene (reference sequence).

V and J are TRBV2 and TRBJ1-6, with a weak D call TRBD1 (6 bases). CDR1 is SNHLY, CDR2 FYNNEI, per germline. CDR3 length: 14 residues. The germline V and J ends were trimmed by 7 bases and 7 bases, with 14 bases remaining between them. The CDR3 is CASNYRESNSPLHF. CDR3 DNA: TGTGCCAGCAATTACAGGGAATCGAATTCACCCCTCCACTTT.